The 32 T cell receptor beta chains below all came from one sample that was sequenced in a study of Graves' ophthalmopathy and Graves' hyperthyroidism. Scientists amplified the TCR beta CDR3 regions from RNA transcripts. HTBI primers were used in a first-round RT-PCR, which preceded a second-round multiplex PCR. TCRdb ran MiXCR on the multiplex PCR reads and lists one entry per CDR3 protein. The data show a few hundred thousand distinct CDR3 sequences, roughly a sixth seen once. The sequenced material came from peripheral blood. Source of these receptors: an adult man with Graves' ophthalmopathy.

Ten or more counts support this clonotype. This chain links TRBV20-1 with TRBJ2-7; no reliable D call. V lost 6 bases to trimming and J lost 1 base, with 16 bases between them. CDR1 DFQATT and CDR2 SNEGSKA come from the germline V gene (reference sequence). The CDR3 totals 14 residues. The CDR3 nucleotides are TGCAGTGCCCCCGCGGTTGGGATGTCCTACGAGCAGTACTTC. Amino acids: CSAPAVGMSYEQYF.

This clonotype occurred many times. This chain links TRBV30 with TRBJ2-5; no definite D call. Germline CDR1 and CDR2: GTSNPN and SVGIG (reference sequence). The CDR3 length is 13 residues. V lost 0 bases, J lost 0 bases, and 5 bases lay in between. CDR3 region: CAWSVPHQETQYF. For the CDR3, the DNA is TGTGCCTGGAGTGTACCTCACCAAGAGACCCAGTACTTC.

This clonotype was counted at least ten times. J is TRBJ1-5 and V is TRBV6-5, with D unresolved. The CDR3 is made up of 18 amino acids. Germline V gene lookup returns CDR1 MNHEY and CDR2 SVGAGI. V was clipped by 2 bases and J by 0 bases, with 17 bases between them. The CDR3 DNA reads TGTGCCAGCAGTTACGCCTCAGGAAATTTAATTAGCAATCAGCCCCAGCATTTT. It encodes CASSYASGNLISNQPQHF.

Comment on this clonotype: A much larger clone is a single base away; this may be a read error. The chain couples TRBV9 to TRBJ1-6; the D is unclear. Germline values: CDR1 SGDLS, CDR2 YYNGEE. V gave up 2 bases and J gave up 3 bases, with 9 bases separating them. The CDR3 covers 15 residues. DNA of the CDR3: TGTGCCAGCAGCGTGATTGCCCTCTATAATTCACCCCTCCACTTT. This codes for CASSVIALYNSPLHF. Together with reference TRBV9 and TRBJ1-6, the CDR3 gives the full variable domain: DSGVTQTPKHLITATGQRVTLRCSPRSGDLSVYWYQQSLDQGLQFLIQYYNGEERAKGNILERFSAQQFPDLHSELNLSSLELGDSALYFCASSVIALYNSPLHFGNGTRLTVT.

This clonotype has at least ten counts. The gene calls are TRBV6-5 and TRBJ2-5; 7 bases are a match to TRBD1. The ends lost 3 bases at V and 7 bases at J; junction bases unmatched: 8. Looked up from germline, CDR1 is MNHEY and CDR2 is SVGAGI. This CDR3 is 14 amino acids long. CDR3 sequence: CASSYDRAGLTQYF. The DNA of the CDR3 is TGTGCCAGCAGTTATGACAGGGCAGGATTGACCCAGTACTTC.

This clonotype was seen at least ten times. This chain uses TRBV29-1 with TRBJ1-2, with D tentatively TRBD1 (6 bases). The V gene lost 7 bases and the J gene lost 8 bases, with 14 bases spanning the gap. Germline CDR1 reads SQVTM; CDR2 reads ANQGSEA. This CDR3 has 11 residues. The CDR3 sequence is CSDDRMGGYTF. CDR3 in DNA: TGCAGCGATGACAGGATGGGAGGCTACACCTTC.

The CDR3 here is CSAGPGQSKAFF. CDR3 coding DNA: TGCAGTGCTGGCCCGGGACAGTCAAAAGCTTTCTTT. The chain employs TRBV20-1 and TRBJ1-1; 7 bases are a match to TRBD1. The CDR3 runs 12 residues. CDR1 and CDR2 from the germline V gene are DFQATT and SNEGSKA (reference sequence). The V gene end was trimmed by 5 bases and the J gene end by 9 bases; junction bases not matched to a gene: 9.

The chain couples TRBV3-1 to TRBJ1-1; 7 positions agree with TRBD1. The CDR3 runs 13 residues. Germline values: CDR1 LGHDT, CDR2 YNNKEL (reference sequence). Germline trimming cut 0 bases from V and 10 bases from J; bases unmatched to any gene: 5. CDR3 coding DNA: TGTGCCAGCAGCCAAGAACAGGGGATAGGAGCTTTCTTT. Translated: CASSQEQGIGAFF.

Many counts were recorded for this clonotype. The V call is TRBV18, the J call TRBJ2-5; D is unresolved. From germline, CDR1 is KGHSH and CDR2 LQKENI. The CDR3 sequence is 12 residues long. V shed 5 bases and J shed 2 bases, with 6 bases lying between them. CDR3 in DNA: TGTGCCAGCTCAACGCCTCAAGAGACCCAGTACTTC. It codes for CASSTPQETQYF.

This clonotype has a handful of counts. A read error may explain this, as a much larger clone is one base away. The J gene is TRBJ1-6, the V gene TRBV3-1; a weak D match, TRBD1 (5 bases). The CDR3 is 14 amino acids. The germline gives CDR1 LGHDT, CDR2 YNNKEL (reference sequence). The CDR3 DNA is TGTGCCAGCAGCCAAGACAGGGACCATTCATCCCTCCACTTT. Its protein product is CASSQDRDHSSLHF. The full variable domain, completed using reference TRBV3-1 and TRBJ1-6, is DTAVSQTPKYLVTQMGNDKSIKCEQNLGHDTMYWYKQDSKKFLKIMFSYNNKELIINETVPNRFSPKSPDKAHLNLHINSLELGDSAVYFCASSQDRDHSSLHFGNGTRLTVT.

At least ten counts were recorded for this clonotype. The rearrangement joins TRBV28 to TRBJ1-2; 8 bases are a match to TRBD1. Per the germline V gene, CDR1 is MDHEN and CDR2 is SYDVKM. J gave up 2 bases and V 4 bases, and 3 bases lay outside the gene matches. This CDR3 spans 14 amino acids. CDR3 DNA: TGTGCCAGCAGTTCCGACAGGGGAAACTATGGCTACACCTTC. Its translation is CASSSDRGNYGYTF.

In this sample, this clonotype turned up many times. V usage is TRBV11-1 and J usage is TRBJ1-2; TRBD1 is a possible D gene (5 bases). Germline loops: CDR1 SGHAT, CDR2 FQDESV (reference sequence). The ends were cut back, 1 base at V and 7 bases at J, with 19 bases in the middle. This CDR3 has 16 residues. The CDR3 sequence: CASSLGYQGRAAGYTF. The CDR3 bases are TGTGCCAGCAGCTTAGGCTACCAGGGCAGGGCGGCTGGCTACACCTTC.

This clonotype occurred many times. The chain uses TRBV29-1 and TRBJ1-2; D possibly corresponds to TRBD1 (6 bases). The CDR3 runs to 12 residues. Trimming took off 4 bases at V and 3 bases at J, with 9 bases between the two ends. Germline V gives CDR1 SQVTM, CDR2 ANQGSEA. The CDR3 spells CSVGGADYGYTF. DNA for the CDR3: TGCAGCGTTGGGGGGGCGGACTATGGCTACACCTTC.

Ten or more counts support this clonotype. This chain links TRBV19 with TRBJ1-2; 7 bases map to TRBD1. Germline V gives CDR1 LNHDA, CDR2 SQIVND (reference sequence). Germline trimming cut 6 bases from V and 0 bases from J; bases unmatched to any gene: 13. The CDR3 extends over 17 amino acids. Written as DNA, the CDR3 is TGTGCCAGTAGCACCCCGGACAGGTTCGATGCTAACTATGGCTACACCTTC. Protein sequence: CASSTPDRFDANYGYTF.

Many counts were recorded for this clonotype. This rearrangement joins TRBV12-3 or TRBV12-4 to TRBJ2-5; 12 bases are a match to TRBD1. After removal of 5 bases from V and 5 bases from J, the junction contained 9 bases not matched to a gene. This CDR3 has 16 amino acids. CDR3 nucleotide sequence: TGTGCCAGCAGTAAAGGGACAGGGGGCGGCGTGGAGACCCAGTACTTC. Amino acids: CASSKGTGGGVETQYF.

This clonotype occurred many times. The chain links TRBV28 to TRBJ1-1; possibly TRBD1 for D (6 bases). Germline V gene data show CDR1 as MDHEN and CDR2 as SYDVKM. V was pared by 3 bases and J by 6 bases, with 17 bases between. The CDR3 covers 15 residues. The CDR3 DNA reads TGTGCCAGCAGTTTGGGGGTTTGGAGGGGGGCTGAAGCTTTCTTT. As protein: CASSLGVWRGAEAFF.

This clonotype was recorded many times. V usage is TRBV28 and J usage is TRBJ1-5, with 10 bases fitting TRBD1. Looked up from germline, CDR1 is MDHEN and CDR2 is SYDVKM. This CDR3 contains 15 residues. Trimming removed 6 bases from V and 5 bases from J; junction bases left unmatched: 7. Here the CDR3 reads CASSAAGQGHQPQHF. The CDR3 DNA reads as TGTGCCAGCAGCGCAGCGGGACAGGGGCATCAGCCCCAGCATTTT.

This clonotype was observed at least ten times. This chain joins TRBV29-1 and TRBJ2-7; 8 bases map to TRBD1. The CDR3 is made up of 11 amino acids. V lost 4 bases, J lost 4 bases, and 0 bases stayed unmatched. Per the germline V gene, CDR1 is SQVTM and CDR2 is ANQGSEA. In nucleotides, the CDR3 is TGCAGCGTTGGGGACAGGTACGAGCAGTACTTC. Translation gives CSVGDRYEQYF.

This clonotype was counted at least ten times. This chain links TRBV2 with TRBJ2-2; 10 nucleotides line up with TRBD2. After removal of 1 base from V and 4 bases from J, the junction contained 0 bases not matched to a gene. Germline-derived CDR1 and CDR2 are SNHLY and FYNNEI. There are 15 residues in the CDR3. In nucleotides, the CDR3 is TGTGCCAGCAGTGAAGTAGCGGGAGGCACCGGGGAGCTGTTTTTT. Translating gives CASSEVAGGTGELFF.

This clonotype was seen ten or more times. The chain has TRBV6-1 and TRBJ2-2, with TRBD2 matching over 10 bases. This CDR3 has 15 amino acids. Germline-derived CDR1 and CDR2 are MNHNS and SASEGT. Trimming took 6 bases from V and 7 from J; bases not matched to a gene: 8. CDR3 nucleotides: TGTGCCAGCAGCCCAGCGGGGGGGCCGAACGGGGAGCTGTTTTTT. Encoded protein: CASSPAGGPNGELFF.

The table lists this clonotype with many counts. The chain is built from TRBV6-2 or TRBV6-3 and TRBJ1-2; D perhaps matches TRBD1 (5 bases). Germline V CDR1 and CDR2: MNHEY, SVGEGT. CDR3 length equals 16 residues. Trimming shortened V by 2 bases and J by 3 bases, and 16 bases separated the two germline ends. The CDR3 coding sequence is TGTGCCAGCAGTTACCGGGTGTCCCCCAGGGACTATGGCTACACCTTC. Translated, it gives CASSYRVSPRDYGYTF.

This clonotype was counted between two and nine times. DNA of the CDR3: TGTGCCAGCAGTTACGAACAAGGAGGCCTTGCGGGCACTGAAGCTTTCTTT. It is translated as CASSYEQGGLAGTEAFF. V is TRBV6-2 or TRBV6-3 and J is TRBJ1-1; no reliable D call. V dropped 2 bases and J dropped 4 bases, with 20 bases sitting between them. The CDR3 extends over 17 amino acids. Germline V gene lookup returns CDR1 MNHEY and CDR2 SVGEGT.

This clonotype was observed a few times. This may arise from a read error, as a much more abundant clone is one base away. The genes are TRBV20-1 and TRBJ1-6; unclear D gene. V lost 4 bases, J lost 3 bases, and 13 bases lay in between. CDR3 size: 15 residues. Germline V gene sequence: CDR1 DFQATT, CDR2 SNEGSKA (reference sequence). The CDR3 nucleotides read TGCAGTGCTAACCTACCTGGGGACTATAATTCACCCCTCCACTTT. Translated: CSANLPGDYNSPLHF.

This clonotype came up many times. V and J are TRBV30 and TRBJ2-5; 7 nucleotides agree with TRBD2. The germline V gene encodes CDR1 GTSNPN and CDR2 SVGIG (reference sequence). V was pared by 7 bases and J by 2 bases, with 10 bases of the junction left unmatched. CDR3 length equals 14 residues. The DNA of the CDR3 is TGTGCCTTATCAAGACTAGCCCCACAAGAGACCCAGTACTTC. Translating it yields CALSRLAPQETQYF.

There are many counts of this clonotype. The rearrangement uses TRBV7-2 and TRBJ2-5; 14 bases align to TRBD2. The trim removed 2 bases at V and 3 bases at J, leaving 8 bases unmatched. CDR3 length: 18 amino acids. Germline V gene data show CDR1 as SGHTA and CDR2 as FQGNSA. CDR3 amino acids: CASSLPTSGGVYEETQYF. The CDR3, as DNA: TGTGCCAGCAGCTTACCGACTAGCGGGGGGGTGTACGAAGAGACCCAGTACTTC.

This clonotype was counted many times. The V call is TRBV11-2, the J call TRBJ2-7, with D unresolved. The CDR3 has 13 residues. Germline V CDR1 and CDR2: SGHAT, FQNNGV. V was clipped by 1 base and J by 2 bases, with 6 bases between them. The CDR3 DNA follows: TGTGCCAGCAGCTTAGCGGCGACCTACGAGCAGTACTTC. It codes for CASSLAATYEQYF.

In this sample, this clonotype turned up many times. V is TRBV11-1 and J is TRBJ2-7; TRBD1 agrees at 10 bases. Germline V CDR1 and CDR2: SGHAT, FQDESV (reference sequence). Trimming at V came to 4 bases and at J to 5 bases, leaving 2 bases not matched to a gene. The CDR3 consists of 13 residues. CDR3 sequence: CASSWDRGHEQYF. The CDR3 DNA reads as TGTGCCAGCAGCTGGGACAGGGGTCACGAGCAGTACTTC.

This clonotype was counted at least ten times. CDR3: CASSYATGNSPLHF. CDR3 in DNA: TGTGCCAGCAGCTACGCGACGGGAAATTCACCCCTCCACTTT. V gene TRBV7-2 combines with J gene TRBJ1-6, with D unresolved. There are 14 residues in the CDR3. Germline lookup yields CDR1 SGHTA and CDR2 FQGNSA. V was cut by 4 bases and J by 7 bases, with 11 bases left in between.

This clonotype appeared many times. The V and J genes are TRBV7-3 and TRBJ2-2; D is perhaps TRBD2 (6 bases). V lost 0 bases and J 1 base, leaving 24 bases between the germline ends. The CDR3 is 21 amino acids. Germline assignment: CDR1 SGHTA and CDR2 FQGTGA. This CDR3 reads CASSLTTRGPQSSGNTGELFF. In DNA, the CDR3 is TGTGCCAGCAGCTTAACAACGCGGGGCCCTCAGTCCTCAGGGAACACCGGGGAGCTGTTTTTT.

The chain is built from TRBV6-1 and TRBJ2-7; no definite D call. CDR3 length equals 15 residues. V lost 2 bases and J lost 2, with 13 bases in between. Germline lookup yields CDR1 MNHNS and CDR2 SASEGT. Written as DNA, the CDR3 is TGTGCCAGCAGTGAACTGCCAGACAAACCCTACGAGCAGTACTTC. Protein: CASSELPDKPYEQYF.

There are many counts of this clonotype. V and J are TRBV19 and TRBJ1-2, with D possibly TRBD1 on 5 matching bases. V was cut by 2 bases and J by 3 bases, with 7 bases left in between. The CDR3 loop spans 13 amino acids. From germline, CDR1 is LNHDA and CDR2 SQIVND (reference sequence). This CDR3 reads CASSIRGDYGYTF. DNA of the CDR3: TGTGCCAGTAGTATAAGGGGAGACTATGGCTACACCTTC.

The sample holds a few counts of this clonotype. With a much larger clone just one base away, this may be a read error. The final CDR3 position lacks the conserved phenylalanine or tryptophan, pointing to a likely read error. V is TRBV5-1 and J is TRBJ2-7; D gene uncertain. The V and J ends lost 0 bases and 4 bases respectively, with 14 bases between them. The CDR3 extends over 15 amino acids. CDR1 is SGHRS and CDR2 is YFSETQ in the germline V gene. As DNA, the CDR3 is TGCGCCAGCAGCTTGGGGACGCCGCCCTCTTACGAGCAGTACATC. Residues: CASSLGTPPSYEQYI.